This entry concerns a single T cell receptor beta chain. What it binds is not known. Time point given: newly diagnosed GD, antithyroid drugs for less than 3 months. RNA from PBMCs was the source of the TCR library. CDR3 size: 17 residues. Germline V gives CDR1 LNHDA, CDR2 SQIVND (reference sequence). After removal of 6 bases from V and 7 bases from J, the junction contained 14 bases not matched to a gene. For TCR beta, libraries came from iRepertoire HTBI primers and Arm-PCR of CDR3 regions. A single record per CDR3 protein comes from TCRdb applying MiXCR to the multiplex PCR reads. The table lists 250,000 or so distinct CDR3 sequences, 20% to 25% of them singletons. This record belongs to a study of regulatory T cells in long-lasting Graves disease. Study-wide results and caveats: The small sample size may have reduced accuracy. Patients with persistent disease showed a bias toward TRBV28, TRBJ1-2 and TRBJ2-5.

This receptor was taken from a female donor with Graves disease. The rearrangement uses TRBV19 and TRBJ2-1, with TRBD1 matching over 11 bases. Sample: peripheral blood mononuclear cells (PBMCs), taken at new diagnosis, from a patient treated with antithyroid drugs. CDR3 in DNA: TGTGCCAGTAGCATAACCCCAGGGACAGGGGGTCGGAATGAGCAGTTCTTC. It yields the protein CASSITPGTGGRNEQFF.